The 30 T cell receptor beta chains presented below share a single source sample, sequenced in a study of cytomegalovirus exposure and HLA in healthy donors. Researchers ran the PCR with 60 Vbeta and 13 Jbeta primers. Sequencing used immunoSEQ multiplex PCR; TCRdb keeps in-frame clones, though not all of them. Of about 110,000 clones in the sample, under 90% were seen once. Sequencing used PBMCs. The source of these receptors is a woman aged 18 to 35 in good health and CMV-seronegative.

This clone was seen only a few times. The chain joins TRBV2 to TRBJ1-2; D ambiguous. Trimming left V 0 bases short and J 7 bases short, with 12 bases between. CDR3 length: 14 residues. Germline CDR1 SNHLY, CDR2 FYNNEI. The CDR3 bases are TGTGCCAGCAGTGAAGCGGATTACGGAGTTGGCTACACCTTC. Protein product: CASSEADYGVGYTF.

CDR3 loop: CASSPEGTATNEKLFF. DNA of the CDR3: TGCGCCAGCAGCCCCGAAGGGACAGCAACTAATGAAAAACTGTTTTTT. The chain combines TRBV5-1 with TRBJ1-4; 7 bases match TRBD1. The junction had 6 bases not matched to a gene; V was cut back by 4 bases and J by 0 bases. Germline V gene data show CDR1 as SGHRS and CDR2 as YFSETQ. This CDR3 is built from 16 residues.

The gene calls are TRBV4-1 and TRBJ1-4, with a tentative D call TRBD1 (5 bases). The CDR3 consists of 14 residues. With 3 bases removed from V and 5 bases from J, the gap between germline ends came to 10 bases. The V gene's germline CDR1 is MGHRA and CDR2 YSYEKL. For the CDR3, the DNA is TGCGCCAGCAGCCATGACAGTTGGAATGAAAAACTGTTTTTT. Translated: CASSHDSWNEKLFF.

This rearrangement joins TRBV6-6 to TRBJ2-7; possible D gene TRBD1, 6 bases. The germline V gene encodes CDR1 MNHNY and CDR2 SVGAGI (reference sequence). The CDR3 covers 13 residues. Between the trimmed V and J ends, which lost 3 bases and 6 bases, there was a span of 12 bases. The CDR3 DNA follows: TGTGCCAGCAGTTATCAACAGGGCCGCGAGCAGTACTTC. Amino acid sequence: CASSYQQGREQYF.

The V gene is TRBV6-5, the J gene TRBJ2-1, with 8 bases that match TRBD2. The CDR3 length is 14 residues. Germline values: CDR1 MNHEY, CDR2 SVGAGI. V trimming: 6 bases; J trimming: 3 bases; junction bases outside the gene matches: 4. The CDR3: CASRGGGHYNEQFF. The CDR3 DNA follows: TGTGCCAGCAGGGGCGGGGGGCACTACAATGAGCAGTTCTTC.

This clone turned up a few times. The chain couples TRBV6-5 to TRBJ1-2; 8 bases agree with TRBD1. CDR1 and CDR2 from the germline V gene are MNHEY and SVGAGI. The CDR3 runs to 15 residues. V was clipped by 6 bases and J by 8 bases; unmatched bases: 14. Written as DNA, the CDR3 is TGTGCCAGCAGATCTAGACCGGCAGGGGGCAAGGGCTACACCTTC. Its translation is CASRSRPAGGKGYTF.

The CDR3 sequence is CASSPPRTGGEDQPQHF. CDR3 bases: TGTGCCAGCTCACCCCCCAGGACAGGGGGAGAGGATCAGCCCCAGCATTTT. This chain uses TRBV18 with TRBJ1-5; TRBD1 agrees at 10 bases. V lost 3 bases to trimming and J lost 5 bases; unmatched junction nucleotides: 10. The CDR3 covers 17 residues. Germline CDR1 is KGHSH and CDR2 is LQKENI.

The chain combines TRBV27 with TRBJ1-1; D is ambiguous. Germline V gene lookup returns CDR1 MNHEY and CDR2 SMNVEV (reference sequence). The germline V and J ends were trimmed by 5 bases and 5 bases, with 18 bases remaining between them. The CDR3 is 15 residues long. The CDR3 here is CASSTLPGGNTEAFF. DNA for the CDR3: TGTGCCAGCAGTACCCTCCCGGGAGGGAATACTGAAGCTTTCTTT.

The gene calls are TRBV7-8 and TRBJ2-7; 14 bases are shared with TRBD2. In germline, CDR1 is SGHVS, CDR2 FQNEAQ. J lost 6 bases, V lost 3 bases, and 10 bases had no gene match. The CDR3 consists of 17 residues. The CDR3 spells CASSFGGLAGDVGEQYF. The CDR3 DNA follows: TGTGCCAGCAGCTTCGGGGGACTAGCGGGAGATGTGGGCGAGCAGTACTTC.

This chain joins TRBV29-1 and TRBJ2-3; D not certain. CDR1 SQVTM and CDR2 ANQGSEA come from the germline V gene. The CDR3 length is 12 residues. The V gene lost 0 bases and the J gene lost 5 bases, with 6 bases spanning the gap. The CDR3 here is CSVEDPGDTQYF. In DNA form, the CDR3 reads TGCAGCGTTGAAGATCCCGGAGATACGCAGTATTTT.

The count of this clone is one. The chain carries TRBV29-1 and TRBJ1-1; the D is unclear. Trimming pared 6 bases from V and 3 bases from J, leaving 11 bases between. This CDR3 has 12 residues. The V gene's germline CDR1 is SQVTM and CDR2 ANQGSEA. The CDR3, as DNA: TGCAGCGTCCTAGGTGGCGACACTGAAGCTTTCTTT. Translated: CSVLGGDTEAFF.

The chain carries TRBV5-1 and TRBJ1-5; TRBD1 matches at 7 bases. Trimming took 4 bases from V and 1 from J; bases not matched to a gene: 5. This CDR3 spans 15 amino acids. CDR1 is SGHRS and CDR2 is YFSETQ in the germline V gene. CDR3 protein: CASSPQGQSNQPQHF. In DNA form, the CDR3 reads TGCGCCAGCAGCCCCCAGGGACAGAGCAATCAGCCCCAGCATTTT.

This clone was observed once. V and J are TRBV6-1 and TRBJ2-1, with 7 bases aligning to TRBD1. V lost 5 bases to trimming and J lost 8 bases; unmatched junction nucleotides: 6. CDR1 is MNHNS and CDR2 is SASEGT in the germline V gene. CDR3 length equals 13 residues. The CDR3 nucleotides are TGTGCCAGCAGTCCCCGGACAGGCGATGAGCAGTTCTTC. Amino acids: CASSPRTGDEQFF.

This rearrangement joins TRBV12-5 to TRBJ2-3; 7 bases agree with TRBD1. This CDR3 spans 17 amino acids. V trimming: 1 base; J trimming: 3 bases; junction bases outside the gene matches: 10. Germline values: CDR1 LGHNT, CDR2 FRNRAP. The CDR3 DNA follows: TGTGCTAGTGGTTTGGACTCACAGGGGATAGGGACAGATACGCAGTATTTT. This encodes CASGLDSQGIGTDTQYF.

The CDR3 here is CASSLADSLNSPLHF. CDR3 in DNA: TGCGCCAGCAGCTTGGCGGACAGCCTAAATTCACCCCTCCACTTT. This sequence joins TRBV5-1 and TRBJ1-6; D perhaps matches TRBD1 (6 bases). V was trimmed by 0 bases and J by 7 bases, leaving 11 bases between them. Germline V gives CDR1 SGHRS, CDR2 YFSETQ. The CDR3 covers 15 residues.

This chain joins TRBV7-2 and TRBJ2-2; 10 positions agree with TRBD1. This CDR3 contains 16 residues. V lost 5 bases and J lost 1; bases outside the gene matches: 4. Germline V gene lookup returns CDR1 SGHTA and CDR2 FQGNSA. The CDR3 sequence is CASSTTGGQNTGELFF. CDR3 nucleotides: TGTGCCAGCAGCACGACAGGGGGCCAGAACACCGGGGAGCTGTTTTTT.

The chain links TRBV27 to TRBJ1-5, with TRBD1 matching over 11 bases. The CDR3 sequence is 16 residues long. Trimming took 6 bases from V and 5 from J; bases not matched to a gene: 9. Germline CDR1 MNHEY, CDR2 SMNVEV (reference sequence). Here the CDR3 reads CASRNNRGQGDQPQHF. The DNA of the CDR3 is TGTGCCAGCAGGAATAACAGGGGACAGGGGGATCAGCCCCAGCATTTT.

The chain recombines TRBV9 with TRBJ2-7, with 7 positions matching TRBD1. The CDR3 has 15 amino acids. Per the germline V gene, CDR1 is SGDLS and CDR2 is YYNGEE. With V trimmed by 4 bases and J by 0 bases, 7 bases remained unmatched. Here the CDR3 reads CASSPRQGFSYEQYF. The CDR3 region has the DNA TGTGCCAGCAGCCCCCGACAGGGCTTCTCCTACGAGCAGTACTTC.

V and J are TRBV6-1 and TRBJ2-2; 7 bases are shared with TRBD2. Trimming cost V 7 bases and J 1 base; bases outside gene matches: 6. Looked up from germline, CDR1 is MNHNS and CDR2 is SASEGT. The CDR3 runs to 15 residues. The CDR3 sequence: CASTAAGLNTGELFF. CDR3 coding DNA: TGTGCCAGCACCGCAGCGGGGTTGAACACCGGGGAGCTGTTTTTT.

As for this clone: The junction departs from germline at one end; a sequencing error may be responsible. The rearrangement links TRBV7-7 to TRBJ1-5, with D maybe TRBD1 (6 bases). The CDR3 is 11 amino acids. Germline loops: CDR1 SSHAT, CDR2 FNYEAQ (reference sequence). The CDR3 coding sequence is TGCCGGGACACTCTAAATCAGCCCCAGCATTTT. Translation gives CRDTLNQPQHF.

The chain's CDR3 is CASSQGQGEQYF. The CDR3 region has the DNA TGTGCCAGCAGCCAGGGACAGGGTGAACAGTACTTC. This chain connects TRBV5-4 to TRBJ2-5; 9 bases map to TRBD1. CDR1 and CDR2 (germline): SGHNT, YYREEE (reference sequence). CDR3 size: 12 residues. The ends lost 4 bases at V and 11 bases at J; junction bases unmatched: 6. Supplemented by reference TRBV5-4 and TRBJ2-5, the full variable domain reads ETGVTQSPTHLIKTRGQQVTLRCSSQSGHNTVSWYQQALGQGPQFIFQYYREEENGRGNFPPRFSGLQFPNYSSELNVNALELDDSALYLCASSQGQGEQYFGPGTRLLVL.

A few counts support this clone. J is TRBJ1-1 and V is TRBV7-2; D may be TRBD1 (5 bases). This CDR3 has 15 residues. Germline V gene sequence: CDR1 SGHTA, CDR2 FQGNSA. V was clipped by 2 bases and J by 5 bases, with 15 bases between them. CDR3 DNA: TGTGCCAGCAGCTTACACGGGGGGACGGGGACTGAAGCTTTCTTT. It translates to CASSLHGGTGTEAFF.

The V and J genes are TRBV7-9 and TRBJ1-3; no clear D gene. V lost 4 bases and J 0 bases, leaving 7 bases between the germline ends. CDR1 is SEHNR, CDR2 FQNEAQ, per germline (reference sequence). The CDR3 has 14 residues. CDR3 in amino acids: CASSSPGSGNTIYF. The CDR3 region has the DNA TGTGCCAGCAGCTCCCCCGGCTCTGGAAACACCATATATTTT.

This chain connects TRBV13 to TRBJ1-2; 7 nucleotides agree with TRBD1. The CDR3 runs to 14 residues. V was pared by 4 bases and J by 3 bases, with 5 bases of the junction left unmatched. The germline V gene has CDR1 PRHDT and CDR2 FYEKMQ (reference sequence). CDR3 sequence: CASSSRRGDYGYTF. In DNA form, the CDR3 reads TGTGCCAGCAGCTCCCGCAGGGGGGACTATGGCTACACCTTC. Full variable domain (missing parts from reference TRBV13 and TRBJ1-2): AAGVIQSPRHLIKEKRETATLKCYPIPRHDTVYWYQQGPGQDPQFLISFYEKMQSDKGSIPDRFSAQQFSDYHSELNMSSLELGDSALYFCASSSRRGDYGYTFGSGTRLTVV.

This rearrangement joins TRBV6-5 to TRBJ2-1, with 7 bases lining up with TRBD1. The germline V gene encodes CDR1 MNHEY and CDR2 SVGAGI. The junction had 5 bases not matched to a gene; V was cut back by 6 bases and J by 0 bases. This CDR3 comprises 15 residues. The CDR3 here is CASRSRQGSYNEQFF. CDR3 nucleotides: TGTGCCAGCAGGTCACGACAGGGCTCCTACAATGAGCAGTTCTTC.

The rearrangement uses TRBV5-1 and TRBJ2-3, with 8 positions matching TRBD2. CDR3 length: 17 amino acids. The germline gives CDR1 SGHRS, CDR2 YFSETQ. Trimming removed 0 bases from V and 3 bases from J; junction bases left unmatched: 9. CDR3 region: CASSLASRLAGTDTQYF. CDR3 DNA: TGCGCCAGCAGCTTGGCCAGTCGGTTAGCGGGGACAGATACGCAGTATTTT.

This clone was counted only a few times. The rearrangement links TRBV7-2 to TRBJ2-1; perhaps TRBD1 as D (6 bases). CDR1 and CDR2 from the germline V gene are SGHTA and FQGNSA. CDR3 size: 16 residues. V was trimmed by 4 bases and J by 7 bases, leaving 20 bases between them. This chain's CDR3 is CASSSRQVMLRNEQFF. CDR3 DNA: TGTGCCAGCAGCTCCCGACAGGTCATGTTGAGGAATGAGCAGTTCTTC.

The genes are TRBV27 and TRBJ2-7; 10 nucleotides align to TRBD2. Germline V gene data show CDR1 as MNHEY and CDR2 as SMNVEV (reference sequence). The CDR3 extends over 19 amino acids. The J segment lost 5 bases and the V segment lost 0 bases, leaving 16 bases of the junction unmatched. As DNA, the CDR3 is TGTGCCAGCAGTTTATCGATACTACCTCTAGCGGGAGTTCGTCACGAGCAGTACTTC. Protein: CASSLSILPLAGVRHEQYF.

V and J are TRBV18 and TRBJ1-2; D perhaps matches TRBD1 (5 bases). The ends were cut back, 5 bases at V and 8 bases at J, with 21 bases in the middle. This CDR3 is 15 amino acids long. Looked up from germline, CDR1 is KGHSH and CDR2 is LQKENI. CDR3 DNA: TGTGCCAGCTCAACTCGCGGGACCGTCATTGGAGGCTACACCTTC. This encodes CASSTRGTVIGGYTF.

V is TRBV7-9 and J is TRBJ2-7; D call uncertain. The CDR3 has 14 residues. The V and J ends lost 1 base and 0 bases respectively, with 7 bases between them. Germline V CDR1 and CDR2: SEHNR, FQNEAQ (reference sequence). The chain's CDR3 is CASSLGWSSYEQYF. For the CDR3, the DNA is TGTGCCAGCAGCTTAGGGTGGAGCTCCTACGAGCAGTACTTC.